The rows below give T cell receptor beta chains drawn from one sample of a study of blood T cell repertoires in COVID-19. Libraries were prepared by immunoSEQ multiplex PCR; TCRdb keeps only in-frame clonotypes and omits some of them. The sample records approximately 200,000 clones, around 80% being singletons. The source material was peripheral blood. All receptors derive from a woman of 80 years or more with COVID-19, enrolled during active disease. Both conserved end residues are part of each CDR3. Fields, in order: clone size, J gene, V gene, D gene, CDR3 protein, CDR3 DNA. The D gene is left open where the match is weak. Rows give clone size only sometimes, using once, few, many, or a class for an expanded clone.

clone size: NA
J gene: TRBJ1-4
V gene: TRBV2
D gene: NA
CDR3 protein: CASSGSAGQINEKLFF
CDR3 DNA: TGTGCCAGCAGTGGATCCGCTGGACAAATTAATGAAAAACTGTTTTTT

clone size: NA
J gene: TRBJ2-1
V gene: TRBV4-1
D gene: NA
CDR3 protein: CASSQERGNNEQFF
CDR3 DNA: TGCGCCAGCAGCCAAGAACGGGGAAACAATGAGCAGTTCTTC

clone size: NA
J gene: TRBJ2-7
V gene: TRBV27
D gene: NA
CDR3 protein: CASNGLGHGRGNEQYF
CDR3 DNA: TGTGCCAGCAACGGGTTGGGGCACGGGAGAGGTAACGAGCAGTACTTC

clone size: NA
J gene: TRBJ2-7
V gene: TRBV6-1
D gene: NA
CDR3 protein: CASSEFAQVDYEQYF
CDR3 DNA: TGTGCCAGCAGTGAATTTGCTCAGGTGGACTACGAGCAGTACTTC

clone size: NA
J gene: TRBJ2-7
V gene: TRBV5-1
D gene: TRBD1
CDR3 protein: CASSAGQGPYEQYF
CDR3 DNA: TGCGCCAGCAGCGCAGGACAGGGCCCCTACGAGCAGTACTTC

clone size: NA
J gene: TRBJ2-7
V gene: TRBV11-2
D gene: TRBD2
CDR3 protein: CASSGATSGGVYEQYF
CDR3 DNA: TGTGCCAGCAGCGGAGCGACTAGCGGGGGGGTCTACGAGCAGTACTTC

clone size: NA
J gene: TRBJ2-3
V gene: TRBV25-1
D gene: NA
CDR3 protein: CASSEVEGDTQYF
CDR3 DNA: TGTGCCAGCAGTGAGGTGGAGGGGGATACGCAGTATTTT

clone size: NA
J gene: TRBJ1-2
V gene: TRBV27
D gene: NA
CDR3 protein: CASSLGVGGVYGYTF
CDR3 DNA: TGTGCCAGCAGTTTGGGGGTGGGGGGGGTCTATGGCTACACCTTC

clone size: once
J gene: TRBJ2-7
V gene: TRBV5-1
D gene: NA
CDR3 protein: CASSTSPTGSYEQYF
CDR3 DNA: TGCGCCAGTTCGACCTCCCCTACAGGTTCCTACGAGCAGTACTTC

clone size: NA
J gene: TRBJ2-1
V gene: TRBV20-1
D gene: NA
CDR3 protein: CSASSQRDEQFF
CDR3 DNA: TGCAGTGCTAGTTCCCAGCGTGATGAGCAGTTCTTC

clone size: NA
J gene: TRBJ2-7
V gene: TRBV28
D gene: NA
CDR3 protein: CASSPTSFEQYF
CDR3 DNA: TGTGCCAGCAGCCCGACTAGTTTTGAGCAGTACTTC

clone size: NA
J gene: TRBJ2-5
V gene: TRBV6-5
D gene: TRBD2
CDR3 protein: CASRGGETQYF
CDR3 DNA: TGTGCCAGCAGGGGGGGGGAGACCCAGTACTTC

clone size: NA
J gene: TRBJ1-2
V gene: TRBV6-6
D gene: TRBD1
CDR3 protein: CASSYRQGAGSGYTF
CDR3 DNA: TGTGCCAGCAGTTACAGACAGGGGGCGGGGAGTGGCTACACCTTC

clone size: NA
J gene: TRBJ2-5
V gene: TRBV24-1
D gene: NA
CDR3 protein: CATSDLGGEVGRETQYF
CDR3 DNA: TGTGCCACCAGTGATTTGGGGGGCGAGGTGGGGCGGGAGACCCAGTACTTC

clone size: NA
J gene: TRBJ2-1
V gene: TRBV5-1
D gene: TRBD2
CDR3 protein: CASSLSGISSYNEQFF
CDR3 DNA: TGCGCCAGCAGCTTGAGCGGGATTAGCTCCTACAATGAGCAGTTCTTC

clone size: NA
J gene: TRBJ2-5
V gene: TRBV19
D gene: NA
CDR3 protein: CASRGRVETQYF
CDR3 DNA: TGTGCCAGCCGCGGGCGAGTGGAGACCCAGTACTTC

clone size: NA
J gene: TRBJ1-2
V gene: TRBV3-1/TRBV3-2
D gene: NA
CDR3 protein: CASSQIGEPVGYTF
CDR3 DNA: TGTGCCAGCAGCCAGATCGGGGAGCCGGTCGGCTACACCTTC

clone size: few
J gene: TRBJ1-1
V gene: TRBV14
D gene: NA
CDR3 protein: CASSHQWNTEAFF
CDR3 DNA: TGTGCCAGCAGCCACCAATGGAACACTGAAGCTTTCTTT

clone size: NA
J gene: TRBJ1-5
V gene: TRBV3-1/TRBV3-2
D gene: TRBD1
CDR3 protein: CASSQGTGNQPQHF
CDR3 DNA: TGTGCCAGCAGCCAAGGGACAGGGAATCAGCCCCAGCATTTT

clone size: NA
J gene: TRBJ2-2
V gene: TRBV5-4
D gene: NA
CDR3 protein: CARVDRNTGELFF
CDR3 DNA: TGTGCCAGGGTCGACAGAAACACCGGGGAGCTGTTTTTT

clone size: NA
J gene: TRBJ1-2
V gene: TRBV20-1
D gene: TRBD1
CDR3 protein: CSASIVGQGGYGYTF
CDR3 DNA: TGCAGTGCTAGTATCGTGGGACAGGGGGGCTATGGCTACACCTTC

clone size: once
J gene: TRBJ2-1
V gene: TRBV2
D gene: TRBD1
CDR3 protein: CATHEQGNEQFF
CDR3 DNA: TGTGCCACACATGAACAGGGGAATGAGCAGTTCTTC

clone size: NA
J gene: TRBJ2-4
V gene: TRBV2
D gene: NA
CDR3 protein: CASSGGSVAKNIQYF
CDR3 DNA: TGTGCCAGCAGTGGCGGCTCGGTAGCCAAAAACATTCAGTACTTC

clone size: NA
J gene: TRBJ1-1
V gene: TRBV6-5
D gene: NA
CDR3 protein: CASTPTEAVTEAFF
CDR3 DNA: TGTGCCAGCACGCCCACGGAGGCGGTCACTGAAGCTTTCTTT

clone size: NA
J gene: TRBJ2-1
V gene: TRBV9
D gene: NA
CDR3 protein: CASSVAPDTEQFF
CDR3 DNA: TGTGCCAGCAGCGTAGCTCCGGACACCGAGCAGTTCTTC

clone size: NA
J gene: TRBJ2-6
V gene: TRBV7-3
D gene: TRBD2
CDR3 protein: CASSPRGGSSGANVLTF
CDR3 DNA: TGTGCCAGCAGCCCACGGGGAGGGAGCTCTGGGGCCAACGTCCTGACTTTC

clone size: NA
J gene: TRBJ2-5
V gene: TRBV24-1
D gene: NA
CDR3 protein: CATSDAGAGKQETQYF
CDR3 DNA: TGTGCCACCAGTGATGCGGGGGCGGGGAAACAAGAGACCCAGTACTTC

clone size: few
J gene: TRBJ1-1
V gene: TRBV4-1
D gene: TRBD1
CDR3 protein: CASSQDHTGGRTEAFF
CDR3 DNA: TGCGCCAGCAGCCAAGATCACACAGGGGGCCGGACTGAAGCTTTCTTT

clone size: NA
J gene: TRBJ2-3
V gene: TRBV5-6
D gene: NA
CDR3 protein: CASIQTSYTDTQYF
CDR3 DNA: TGTGCCAGCATTCAGACTAGTTACACAGATACGCAGTATTTT

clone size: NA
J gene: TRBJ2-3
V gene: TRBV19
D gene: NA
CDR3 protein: CASKAGSTDTQYF
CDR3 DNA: TGTGCCAGTAAAGCAGGGAGCACAGATACGCAGTATTTT

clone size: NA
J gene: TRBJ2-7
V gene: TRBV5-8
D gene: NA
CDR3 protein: CASSLEWGSEQYF
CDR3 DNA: TGTGCCAGCAGCTTGGAGTGGGGCAGCGAGCAGTACTTC

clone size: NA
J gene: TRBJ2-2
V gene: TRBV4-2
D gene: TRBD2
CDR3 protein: CASSQLAGGPNTGELFF
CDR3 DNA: TGTGCCAGCAGCCAACTAGCGGGGGGGCCGAACACCGGGGAGCTGTTTTTT

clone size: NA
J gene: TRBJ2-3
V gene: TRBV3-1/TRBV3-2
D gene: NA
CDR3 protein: CASSPGGLDTQYF
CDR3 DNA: TGTGCCAGCAGCCCCGGGGGTCTAGATACGCAGTATTTT

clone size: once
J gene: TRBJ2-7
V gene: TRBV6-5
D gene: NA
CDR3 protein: CASGSDLYEQYF
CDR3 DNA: TGTGCCAGCGGCTCAGACTTGTACGAGCAGTACTTC

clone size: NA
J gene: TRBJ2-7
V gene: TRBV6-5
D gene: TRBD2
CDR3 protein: CASRGLAGGEQYF
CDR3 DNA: TGTGCCAGCCGGGGATTAGCGGGAGGCGAGCAGTACTTC

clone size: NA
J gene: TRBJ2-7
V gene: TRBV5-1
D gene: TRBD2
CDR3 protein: CPRSPTTGGGPYEQYF
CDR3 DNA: TGCCCCCGCAGCCCCACGACGGGGGGGGGACCCTACGAGCAGTACTTC

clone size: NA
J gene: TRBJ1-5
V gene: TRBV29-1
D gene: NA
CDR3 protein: CSVVWGVNQPQHF
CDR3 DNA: TGCAGCGTTGTGTGGGGAGTTAATCAGCCCCAGCATTTT

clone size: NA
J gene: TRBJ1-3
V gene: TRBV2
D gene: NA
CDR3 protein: CASSVLEAISGNTIYF
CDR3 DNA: TGTGCCAGCAGTGTTTTGGAGGCTATCTCTGGAAACACCATATATTTT

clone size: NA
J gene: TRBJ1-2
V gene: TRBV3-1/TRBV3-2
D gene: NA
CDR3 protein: CASSPREATGGYTF
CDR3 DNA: TGTGCCAGCAGCCCCAGGGAGGCGACGGGAGGCTACACCTTC

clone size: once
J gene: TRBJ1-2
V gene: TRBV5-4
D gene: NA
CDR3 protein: CASSLEGDIYGYTF
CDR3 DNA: TGTGCCAGCAGCTTGGAGGGGGATATCTATGGCTACACCTTC

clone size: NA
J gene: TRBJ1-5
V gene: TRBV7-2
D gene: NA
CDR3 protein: CASSPQAINQPQHF
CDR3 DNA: TGTGCCAGCAGCCCCCAAGCCATCAATCAGCCCCAGCATTTT

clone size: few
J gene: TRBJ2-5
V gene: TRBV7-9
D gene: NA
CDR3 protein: CASSFDNQETQYF
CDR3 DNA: TGTGCCAGCAGCTTCGACAACCAAGAGACCCAGTACTTC